This T cell receptor (beta chain) is drawn from a study of T cell responses to AZD1222 COVID-19 vaccine. General study points: A mostly white British donor set with more females was recruited, and clonal diversity was possibly underestimated. Sampled repertoires all dated from after the peak T cell response.

Trimming pared 2 bases from V and 4 bases from J, leaving 5 bases between. The CDR3 consists of 12 residues. The assay was immunoSEQ multiplex PCR, and TCRdb's table has in-frame clones only and misses some. The sample lists approximately 73,000 clones, nearly 85% seen once, with approximately 2.9% in the top ten. This clone was recorded only once. What it binds is not known. The clonotype was recovered from an adult in good health. This chain links TRBV12-3 or TRBV12-4 with TRBJ1-2; D remains ambiguous. Material: peripheral blood, obtained on day 0 of AZD1222 vaccination. Here the CDR3 DNA reads TGTGCCAGCAGTTTACACAGCTATGGCTACACCTTC. This gives the protein CASSLHSYGYTF.